The rows below give T cell receptor beta chains drawn from one sample of a study of T cell changes during pregnancy in multiple sclerosis. Data came from immunoSEQ multiplex PCR; TCRdb stores just in-frame clones and leaves some out. The table records tens of thousands of clones, roughly 94% of them present only once. Source: CD4+ T cells from peripheral blood mononuclear cells, taken in the second trimester of pregnancy. The receptor source for this set is a female donor with multiple sclerosis, enrolled in a pregnancy study. CDR3s include the opening cysteine and the closing phenylalanine or tryptophan. Fields, in order: clone size, J gene, D gene, V gene, CDR3 DNA, CDR3 protein. A D gene is named only where the DNA matches it firmly. Clone size is stated in some rows and not others, as once, few, many or a class when expanded.

clone_size: -
j_call: TRBJ1-1
d_call: -
v_call: TRBV7-3
cdr3_nt: TGTGCCAGCAGCTTCAACCTCGAGACTGAAGCTTTCTTT
cdr3_aa: CASSFNLETEAFF

clone_size: -
j_call: TRBJ2-3
d_call: TRBD2
v_call: TRBV4-2
cdr3_nt: TGTGCCAGCAGCCATTCCCAAGCGGGAGGCACAGATACGCAGTATTTT
cdr3_aa: CASSHSQAGGTDTQYF

clone_size: -
j_call: TRBJ1-1
d_call: -
v_call: TRBV30
cdr3_nt: TGTAGCTGGGAGCAGAACACTGAAGCTTTCTTT
cdr3_aa: CSWEQNTEAFF

clone_size: -
j_call: TRBJ2-5
d_call: -
v_call: TRBV10-3
cdr3_nt: TGTGCCATCACTGGCAGCCTGAGGAAGACCCAGTACTTC
cdr3_aa: CAITGSLRKTQYF

clone_size: -
j_call: TRBJ2-2
d_call: -
v_call: TRBV19
cdr3_nt: TGTGCCAGTACGGTAAACTGGAACACCGGGGAGCTGTTTTTT
cdr3_aa: CASTVNWNTGELFF

clone_size: -
j_call: TRBJ1-2
d_call: TRBD1
v_call: TRBV5-4
cdr3_nt: TGTGCCAGCAGCTTGTCCGGAACAGGGGACTATGGCTACACCTTC
cdr3_aa: CASSLSGTGDYGYTF

clone_size: -
j_call: TRBJ2-5
d_call: -
v_call: TRBV5-5
cdr3_nt: TGTGCCAGCAGCATCGGAGTACGCCAAGAGACCCAGTACTTC
cdr3_aa: CASSIGVRQETQYF

clone_size: -
j_call: TRBJ2-4
d_call: -
v_call: TRBV7-9
cdr3_nt: TGTGCCAGCAGCCCCGACTTGCGGCTAGCCAAAAACATTCAGTACTTC
cdr3_aa: CASSPDLRLAKNIQYF

clone_size: -
j_call: TRBJ1-1
d_call: -
v_call: TRBV7-9
cdr3_nt: TGTGCCAGCAGCTTAACAGACAGAAACCTAGAAGCTTTCTTT
cdr3_aa: CASSLTDRNLEAFF

clone_size: -
j_call: TRBJ1-2
d_call: TRBD1
v_call: TRBV11-2
cdr3_nt: TGTGCCAGCAGCTTAGATCCCGGGACAGCTAACTATGGCTACACCTTC
cdr3_aa: CASSLDPGTANYGYTF

clone_size: -
j_call: TRBJ2-7
d_call: -
v_call: TRBV6-1
cdr3_nt: TGTGCCAGCAGTGATGACTGGGGGGTCTCTTTCGAGCAGTACTTC
cdr3_aa: CASSDDWGVSFEQYF

clone_size: once
j_call: TRBJ2-2
d_call: -
v_call: TRBV2
cdr3_nt: TGTGCCAGCAGTTTACAGGTAGTGACCGGGGAGCTGTTTTTT
cdr3_aa: CASSLQVVTGELFF

clone_size: -
j_call: TRBJ2-3
d_call: TRBD2
v_call: TRBV9
cdr3_nt: TGTGCCAGCAGCGTAGCGGGACTAGCGGGGGGCCACACAGATACGCAGTATTTT
cdr3_aa: CASSVAGLAGGHTDTQYF

clone_size: -
j_call: TRBJ2-2
d_call: TRBD2
v_call: TRBV7-6
cdr3_nt: TGTGCCAGCAGCTTAACTAGCGGGGGACCCGGGGAGCTGTTTTTT
cdr3_aa: CASSLTSGGPGELFF

clone_size: -
j_call: TRBJ2-5
d_call: TRBD2
v_call: TRBV4-3
cdr3_nt: TGCGCCAGCAGCCAAGATCGCACTAGCGGGCGCCAAGAGACCCAGTACTTC
cdr3_aa: CASSQDRTSGRQETQYF

clone_size: -
j_call: TRBJ1-1
d_call: TRBD1
v_call: TRBV7-9
cdr3_nt: TGTGCCAGCAGCTTCAGGGACAGGAACACTGAAGCTTTCTTT
cdr3_aa: CASSFRDRNTEAFF

clone_size: -
j_call: TRBJ2-5
d_call: -
v_call: TRBV18
cdr3_nt: TGTGCCAGCTCACCATTAGCGCAAGAGACCCAGTACTTC
cdr3_aa: CASSPLAQETQYF

clone_size: -
j_call: TRBJ1-5
d_call: -
v_call: TRBV15
cdr3_nt: TGTGCCACCAGCAGAGACACTGGGCCCCAGCATTTT
cdr3_aa: CATSRDTGPQHF

clone_size: -
j_call: TRBJ2-5
d_call: -
v_call: TRBV5-1
cdr3_nt: TGCGCCAGCAGCTTTCGCTCCGGGGAGACCCAGTACTTC
cdr3_aa: CASSFRSGETQYF

clone_size: -
j_call: TRBJ2-5
d_call: -
v_call: TRBV19
cdr3_nt: TGTGCCAGTAGTATTTGGACGTCAGGGGGGCAAGAGACCCAGTACTTC
cdr3_aa: CASSIWTSGGQETQYF